The clone carrying this TCR beta chain was counted a few times. The data were obtained in a study of blood T cell repertoires in COVID-19. Germline assignment: CDR1 LGHNA and CDR2 YNFKEQ. Trimming took 0 bases from V and 4 from J, leaving 19 bases between them. This CDR3 comprises 17 residues. Method: immunoSEQ multiplex PCR; TCRdb's copy keeps in-frame clones and lacks some. Here the sample spans roughly 69,000 clones, around 87% being singletons. The receptor comes from a man aged 45-65 years with active COVID-19. The chain uses TRBV4-2 and TRBJ2-7; possible D gene TRBD2, 6 bases. The sequencing input was peripheral blood. The CDR3 DNA follows: TGTGCCAGCAGCCAAGAACTAACGGGGAGGCGTTTTTACGAGCAGTACTTC. It codes for CASSQELTGRRFYEQYF.